This entry lists 6 T cell receptor beta chains sequenced from one sample in a study of cytomegalovirus exposure and HLA in healthy donors. Primers for the PCR totalled 60 Vbeta and 13 Jbeta. Repertoires were generated with immunoSEQ multiplex PCR, while TCRdb's copy carries only in-frame clones and drops some. Of 90,000 to 120,000 clones listed, roughly 73% are singletons. The material sequenced was PBMCs. The receptor source for this set is a man aged 30 to 39 in good health and CMV-seronegative.

This clone showed up just a few times. This rearrangement joins TRBV6-5 to TRBJ2-3; 9 bases align to TRBD1. Germline V gene lookup returns CDR1 MNHEY and CDR2 SVGAGI. Trimming removed 5 bases from V and 8 bases from J; junction bases left unmatched: 11. This CDR3 region has 15 residues. The CDR3 DNA is TGTGCCAGCAGTCCCCGGGACAGGGCTTTTATTACGCAGTATTTT. This translates into CASSPRDRAFITQYF.

Remarks on this clone: The sample has other DNA sequences that encode this CDR3 too. The V call is TRBV5-1, the J call TRBJ2-5; 13 bases line up with TRBD2. Trimming removed 0 bases from V and 5 bases from J; junction bases left unmatched: 4. The germline CDR1 and CDR2 sequences are SGHRS and YFSETQ. The CDR3 contains 16 residues. The CDR3 coding sequence is TGCGCCAGCAGCTTGGGTGGACTAGCGGGAGTGGAGACCCAGTACTTC. Translated, it gives CASSLGGLAGVETQYF.

J is TRBJ2-1 and V is TRBV28; 7 bases align to TRBD1. V gave up 6 bases and J gave up 2 bases; unmatched junction bases: 7. The CDR3 totals 15 residues. Germline V CDR1 and CDR2: MDHEN, SYDVKM. The CDR3 DNA is TGTGCCAGCAGCCCTAGGGACAGAGCCTACAATGAGCAGTTCTTC. It encodes CASSPRDRAYNEQFF.

The rearrangement uses TRBV18 and TRBJ1-1; 7 bases agree with TRBD1. This CDR3 comprises 15 residues. V shed 4 bases, J shed 1 base, and the junction held 6 bases outside the gene matches. Germline assignment: CDR1 KGHSH and CDR2 LQKENI. In nucleotides, the CDR3 is TGTGCCAGCTCACTATATGACAGGGAGAACACTGAAGCTTTCTTT. It translates to CASSLYDRENTEAFF.

The CDR3 region is CASSSPSTPSTDTQYF. The CDR3 nucleotides are TGTGCCAGCAGTTCACCATCGACACCTAGCACAGATACGCAGTATTTT. V usage is TRBV27 and J usage is TRBJ2-3, with D unresolved. Trimming removed 4 bases at V and 0 bases at J, with 14 bases between. Germline V gene data show CDR1 as MNHEY and CDR2 as SMNVEV (reference sequence). The length of the CDR3 is 16 residues.

The chain links TRBV5-1 to TRBJ2-1; D is perhaps TRBD2 (5 bases). The V gene lost 4 bases and the J gene lost 6 bases, with 11 bases spanning the gap. This CDR3 contains 13 residues. CDR1 and CDR2 (germline): SGHRS, YFSETQ. The CDR3 loop is CASSIAEVNEQFF. The CDR3 bases are TGCGCCAGCAGCATCGCGGAGGTCAATGAGCAGTTCTTC.